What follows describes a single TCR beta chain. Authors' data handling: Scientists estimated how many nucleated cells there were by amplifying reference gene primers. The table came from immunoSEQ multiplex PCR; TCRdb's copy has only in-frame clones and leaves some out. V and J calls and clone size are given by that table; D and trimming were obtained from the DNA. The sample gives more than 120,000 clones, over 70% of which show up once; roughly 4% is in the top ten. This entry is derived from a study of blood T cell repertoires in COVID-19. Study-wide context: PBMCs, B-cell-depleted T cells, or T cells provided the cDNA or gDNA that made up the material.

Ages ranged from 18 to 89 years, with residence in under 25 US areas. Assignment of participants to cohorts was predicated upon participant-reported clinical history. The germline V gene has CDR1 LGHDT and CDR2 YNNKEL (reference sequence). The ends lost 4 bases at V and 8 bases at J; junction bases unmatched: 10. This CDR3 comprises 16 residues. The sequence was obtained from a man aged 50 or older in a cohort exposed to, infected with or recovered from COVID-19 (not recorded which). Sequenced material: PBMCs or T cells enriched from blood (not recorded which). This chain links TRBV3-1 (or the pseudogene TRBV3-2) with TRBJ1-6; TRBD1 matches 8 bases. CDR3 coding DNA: TGTGCCAGCAGCCCGTCCGGACAGGGCAGCTATTCACCCCTCCACTTT. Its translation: CASSPSGQGSYSPLHF.